This T cell receptor (beta chain) was profiled in a study of technical replicates of blood from a few donors. The repertoire was sequenced with immunoSEQ multiplex PCR; TCRdb's copy has only in-frame clones and lacks some. The sample has more than 90,000 clones; roughly 96% are singletons. Sequenced: T cells isolated from PBMCs. The TCR sequence derives from a human donor in good health.

In DNA, the CDR3 is TGCAGCGTTGAAAGGGACAGTAGCACCGGGGAGCTGTTTTTT. It specifies CSVERDSSTGELFF. The genes are TRBV29-1 and TRBJ2-2, with TRBD1 identical over 7 bases. The length of the CDR3 is 14 residues. The germline CDR1 and CDR2 sequences are SQVTM and ANQGSEA. J gave up 4 bases and V 2 bases, and 4 bases lay outside the gene matches.